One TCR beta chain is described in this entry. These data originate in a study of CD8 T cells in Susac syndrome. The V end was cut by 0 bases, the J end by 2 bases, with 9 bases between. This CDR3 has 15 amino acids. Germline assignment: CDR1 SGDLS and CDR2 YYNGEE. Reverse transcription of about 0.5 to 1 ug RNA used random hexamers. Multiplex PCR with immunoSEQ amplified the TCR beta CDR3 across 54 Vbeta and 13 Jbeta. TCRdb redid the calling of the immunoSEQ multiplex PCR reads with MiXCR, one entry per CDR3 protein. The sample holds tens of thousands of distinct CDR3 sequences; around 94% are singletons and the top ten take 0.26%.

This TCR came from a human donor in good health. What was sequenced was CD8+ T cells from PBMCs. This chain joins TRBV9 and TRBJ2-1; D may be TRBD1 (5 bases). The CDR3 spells CASSVEGPAYNEQFF. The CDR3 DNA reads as TGTGCCAGCAGCGTAGAGGGGCCGGCCTACAATGAGCAGTTCTTC.